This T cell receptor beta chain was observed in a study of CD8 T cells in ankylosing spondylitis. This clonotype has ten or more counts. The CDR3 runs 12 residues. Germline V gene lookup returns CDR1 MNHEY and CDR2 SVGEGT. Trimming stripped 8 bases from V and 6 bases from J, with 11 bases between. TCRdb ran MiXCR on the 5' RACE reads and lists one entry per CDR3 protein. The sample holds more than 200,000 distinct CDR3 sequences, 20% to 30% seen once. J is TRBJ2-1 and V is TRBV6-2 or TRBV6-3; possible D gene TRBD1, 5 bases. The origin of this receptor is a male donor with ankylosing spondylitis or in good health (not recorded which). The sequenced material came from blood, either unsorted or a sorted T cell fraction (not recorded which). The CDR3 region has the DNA TGTGCCAGCCAACAGGTTCCCAATGAGCAGTTCTTC. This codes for CASQQVPNEQFF.